These 30 T cell receptor beta chains share one sample of origin, sequenced in a study of patients with pleural tuberculosis (dated by TCRdb to 2014 to 2015). The sequencing machine was an Illumina Genome Analyzer IIx. Starting from the raw public reads, TCRdb applied fastp trimming at Q25, assembled clones with MiXCR and retained in-frame beta chains. Records with the same CDR3 protein are collapsed into one entry carrying the most frequent genes and DNA. This sample comprises around 49,000 distinct CDR3 sequences, less than 9.5% of them detected only once. The ten largest clones represent roughly 17% of the sample. Every receptor here comes from a human donor with pleural tuberculosis.

This clonotype was recorded a few times. The chain is built from TRBV19 and TRBJ2-7; 13 nucleotides line up with TRBD2. Germline V gene lookup returns CDR1 LNHDA and CDR2 SQIVND (reference sequence). This CDR3 has 14 amino acids. The junction had 4 bases not matched to a gene; V was cut back by 5 bases and J by 6 bases. The chain's CDR3 is CASSPWTSGGEQYF. CDR3 DNA: TGTGCCAGTAGTCCATGGACTAGCGGGGGCGAGCAGTACTTC.

This clonotype appeared many times. The J gene is TRBJ1-4, the V gene TRBV2; perhaps TRBD1 as D (5 bases). The CDR3 is 13 residues long. Trimming removed 10 bases at V and 4 bases at J, with 13 bases between. Germline V CDR1 and CDR2: SNHLY, FYNNEI. The CDR3: CATHRDHNEKLFF. DNA for the CDR3: TGTGCCACGCACCGGGACCATAATGAAAAACTGTTTTTT. Drawing the rest from reference TRBV2 and TRBJ1-4, the complete variable domain is EPEVTQTPSHQVTQMGQEVILRCVPISNHLYFYWYRQILGQKVEFLVSFYNNEISEKSEIFDDQFSVERPDGSNFTLKIRSTKLEDSAMYFCATHRDHNEKLFFGSGTQLSVL.

The CDR3 coding sequence is TGCAGCGTTCCTCTGACGGATTCTTATGGCTACACCTTC. Its translation: CSVPLTDSYGYTF. The gene calls are TRBV29-1 and TRBJ1-2; D is uncertain. CDR3 size: 13 residues. Germline V CDR1 and CDR2: SQVTM, ANQGSEA. The germline V and J ends were trimmed by 5 bases and 5 bases, with 15 bases remaining between them.

At least ten counts were recorded for this clonotype. The gene calls are TRBV20-1 and TRBJ2-7; 11 bases are shared with TRBD2. The CDR3 has 14 residues. V gave up 5 bases and J gave up 3 bases; unmatched junction bases: 6. CDR1 and CDR2 (germline): DFQATT, SNEGSKA (reference sequence). CDR3 bases: TGCAGTGCTTTACCCGGGACTAGCGGCTACGAGCAGTACTTC. The encoded protein is CSALPGTSGYEQYF.

The sample holds many counts of this clonotype. V and J are TRBV5-1 and TRBJ2-2; TRBD2 is a possible D gene (6 bases). The CDR3 is 14 amino acids. Germline V gene sequence: CDR1 SGHRS, CDR2 YFSETQ. Trimming removed 4 bases from V and 4 bases from J, with 11 bases in between. CDR3 sequence reads: CASSTGDLTGELFF. The CDR3 DNA follows: TGCGCCAGCAGCACGGGGGACCTCACCGGGGAGCTGTTTTTT.

Many counts were recorded for this clonotype. The rearrangement joins TRBV20-1 to TRBJ1-2; 8 bases align to TRBD1. The V segment lost 0 bases and the J segment 2 bases; nucleotides outside the gene matches: 5. The germline V gene encodes CDR1 DFQATT and CDR2 SNEGSKA (reference sequence). The CDR3 length is 15 residues. The CDR3 region is CSARDGDRGNYGYTF. The DNA for the CDR3 is TGCAGTGCTAGAGATGGCGACAGGGGAAACTATGGCTACACCTTC.

Remarks on this clonotype: A much larger clone differs by one base, so this may be a read error. This chain connects TRBV6-4 to TRBJ2-2; possibly TRBD2 for D (5 bases). The CDR3 is 13 amino acids. The V gene's germline CDR1 is MRHNA and CDR2 SNTAGT. CDR3 region: CASSDYYTGELLF. Written as DNA, the CDR3 is TGTGCCAGCAGTGACTACTACACCGGGGAGCTGCTTTTT.

Note on this clonotype: A much larger clone lies one base from this, so it may be a read error. The V and J genes are TRBV29-1 and TRBJ2-1; D gene unclear. The CDR3 runs to 12 residues. Germline V gene sequence: CDR1 SQVTM, CDR2 ANQGSEA. The V and J ends lost 3 bases and 5 bases respectively, with 8 bases between them. The CDR3 sequence is CSVEFPDNEQFF. The CDR3 DNA is TGCAGCGTTGAGTTTCCAGACAATGAGCAGTTCTTC.

Many counts were recorded for this clonotype. The V call is TRBV27, the J call TRBJ1-1; D gene ambiguous. In germline, CDR1 is MNHEY, CDR2 SMNVEV (reference sequence). The germline V and J ends were trimmed by 4 bases and 0 bases, with 6 bases remaining between them. The CDR3 extends over 13 amino acids. CDR3 sequence reads: CASSWAMNTEAFF. In DNA form, the CDR3 reads TGTGCCAGCAGTTGGGCCATGAACACTGAAGCTTTCTTT.

In this sample, this clonotype turned up many times. V gene TRBV19 combines with J gene TRBJ1-6; D uncertain. Per germline, CDR1 LNHDA and CDR2 SQIVND (reference sequence). Trimming shortened V by 3 bases and J by 7 bases, and 16 bases separated the two germline ends. The CDR3 contains 16 residues. The CDR3 bases are TGTGCCAGTAGTATGGTTGTTTGGACGGGAAATTCACCCCTCCACTTT. It yields the protein CASSMVVWTGNSPLHF. The whole variable domain, remainder taken from reference TRBV19 and TRBJ1-6, is DGGITQSPKYLFRKEGQNVTLSCEQNLNHDAMYWYRQDPGQGLRLIYYSQIVNDFQKGDIAEGYSVSREKKESFPLTVTSAQKNPTAFYLCASSMVVWTGNSPLHFGNGTRLTVT.

This clonotype was recorded at least ten times. The chain couples TRBV28 to TRBJ2-5; 7 nucleotides agree with TRBD1. This CDR3 is built from 15 residues. The J segment lost 3 bases and the V segment lost 2 bases, leaving 6 bases of the junction unmatched. Germline assignment: CDR1 MDHEN and CDR2 SYDVKM. CDR3 bases: TGTGCCAGCAGTTTACCCCGACAGGGAGAAGAGACCCAGTACTTC. Translating it yields CASSLPRQGEETQYF.

This clonotype was counted at least ten times. This chain connects TRBV28 to TRBJ2-7; TRBD1 might be the D (6 bases). This CDR3 is built from 14 residues. Trimming removed 4 bases from V and 3 bases from J, with 13 bases in between. Germline assignment: CDR1 MDHEN and CDR2 SYDVKM. The CDR3 region is CASSSGTSLYEQYF. The CDR3 nucleotides are TGTGCCAGCAGTTCCGGGACAAGTCTCTACGAGCAGTACTTC.

This clonotype was observed a few times. This chain connects TRBV18 to TRBJ2-1, with a possible D match to TRBD1 (5 bases). Trimming stripped 0 bases from V and 7 bases from J, with 13 bases between. CDR3 length equals 15 residues. Germline lookup yields CDR1 KGHSH and CDR2 LQKENI. CDR3 DNA: TGTGCCAGCTCACCACCAGGGGATGCGAGGAATGAGCAGTTCTTC. Amino acid sequence: CASSPPGDARNEQFF.

This clonotype was seen repeatedly, ten times or more. This chain joins TRBV7-6 and TRBJ2-7; no clear D. V dropped 0 bases and J dropped 3 bases, with 6 bases sitting between them. This CDR3 contains 13 residues. From germline, CDR1 is SGHVS and CDR2 FNYEAQ. Written as DNA, the CDR3 is TGTGCCAGCAGCTTAGCTGGGGTCTACGAGCAGTACTTC. Protein product: CASSLAGVYEQYF.

This clonotype occurred many times. A junction boundary mismatches the germline segment, possibly from a read error. The chain is built from TRBV2 and TRBJ1-5, with a tentative D call TRBD1 (6 bases). Germline V gives CDR1 SNHLY, CDR2 FYNNEI. The CDR3 extends over 14 amino acids. The CDR3 DNA is TGTGCCAGTAGTGCAGAAAAGGGGGATCAGCCCCAGCATTTT. Translated: CASSAEKGDQPQHF. The full variable domain, rest sourced from reference TRBV2 and TRBJ1-5, is EPEVTQTPSHQVTQMGQEVILRCVPISNHLYFYWYRQILGQKVEFLVSFYNNEISEKSEIFDDQFSVERPDGSNFTLKIRSTKLEDSAMYFCASSAEKGDQPQHFGDGTRLSIL.

This clonotype turned up a few times. The chain joins TRBV12-3 or TRBV12-4 to TRBJ2-1; D might be TRBD1 or TRBD2, each matching 8 bases. There are 14 residues in the CDR3. Deletions cut 9 bases from V and 8 bases from J, with 20 bases between. The CDR3 is CASSRGQGLDEQFF. The CDR3 DNA is TGTGCCAGTTCCAGGGGGCAGGGACTAGATGAGCAGTTCTTC.

This clonotype was seen repeatedly, ten times or more. This chain joins TRBV4-1 and TRBJ2-3; D possibly corresponds to TRBD2 (6 bases). Germline CDR1 MGHRA, CDR2 YSYEKL. V lost 2 bases and J lost 4, with 13 bases in between. The CDR3 spans 15 residues. In DNA, the CDR3 is TGCGCCAGCAGCCAAATGGTACGGGAGTCAGATACGCAGTATTTT. Amino acids: CASSQMVRESDTQYF.

This clonotype occurred many times. The chain has TRBV10-2 and TRBJ1-1, with D uncertain. The V and J ends lost 3 bases and 1 base respectively, with 12 bases between them. The CDR3 has 15 residues. Germline lookup yields CDR1 WSHSY and CDR2 SAAADI. CDR3 sequence reads: CASSDPHRGNTEAFF. The CDR3 DNA reads as TGCGCCAGCAGTGACCCCCACAGAGGGAACACTGAAGCTTTCTTT.

In this sample, this clonotype turned up many times. The chain links TRBV28 to TRBJ1-2; weak D call: TRBD1 (6 bases). Trimming took off 2 bases at V and 6 bases at J, with 10 bases between the two ends. Germline CDR1 reads MDHEN; CDR2 reads SYDVKM. This CDR3 spans 13 amino acids. CDR3 coding DNA: TGTGCCAGCAGTTTACTAGGGGGGCATGGCTACACCTTC. Translating gives CASSLLGGHGYTF.

This clonotype was seen ten or more times. This chain joins TRBV20-1 and TRBJ2-1; D unresolved. V was shortened by 6 bases and J by 5 bases, with 8 bases between the two germline ends. Germline CDR1 is DFQATT and CDR2 is SNEGSKA (reference sequence). The CDR3 is 11 amino acids. The CDR3 DNA is TGCAGTGCCTTCCTGAACAATGAGCAGTTCTTC. It yields the protein CSAFLNNEQFF.

This clonotype has more than one count but fewer than ten. The CDR3 protein is CASSPGTGGETQYF. The CDR3 DNA sequence: TGTGCCAGCTCACCAGGGACAGGTGGAGAGACCCAGTACTTC. The rearrangement joins TRBV18 to TRBJ2-5; 8 bases are a match to TRBD1. Germline V gives CDR1 KGHSH, CDR2 LQKENI. The CDR3 spans 14 residues. The trim removed 2 bases at V and 4 bases at J, leaving 3 bases unmatched.

This clonotype was seen at least ten times. The rearrangement links TRBV25-1 to TRBJ2-1, with D hard to call. Germline CDR1 reads MGHDK; CDR2 reads SYGVNS. This CDR3 contains 13 residues. V dropped 3 bases and J dropped 9 bases, with 12 bases sitting between them. This CDR3 is CASSEKLSGEQFF. The CDR3 DNA is TGTGCCAGCAGTGAGAAGCTCTCGGGTGAGCAGTTCTTC.

This clonotype was observed many times. V usage is TRBV12-3 or TRBV12-4 and J usage is TRBJ1-4; D remains unclear. V shed 1 base and J shed 6 bases, with 9 bases lying between them. The CDR3 loop spans 14 amino acids. In DNA form, the CDR3 reads TGTGCCAGCAGTTTAGGGTCAGCTTATGAAAAACTGTTTTTT. Amino acid sequence: CASSLGSAYEKLFF.

This clonotype was counted ten times or more. This chain connects TRBV27 to TRBJ1-3, with no clear D. The V gene's germline CDR1 is MNHEY and CDR2 SMNVEV (reference sequence). CDR3 length equals 15 residues. Trimming left V 1 base short and J 0 bases short, with 7 bases between. CDR3 loop: CASSLYPYSGNTIYF. CDR3 DNA sequence: TGTGCCAGCAGTTTATATCCCTACTCTGGAAACACCATATATTTT.

This clonotype has ten or more counts. The rearrangement links TRBV24-1 to TRBJ2-1, with no clear D. The CDR3 has 14 amino acids. CDR1 is KGHDR, CDR2 SFDVKD, per germline. V was pared by 4 bases and J by 7 bases, with 13 bases between. This CDR3 is CATSDPSQLNEQFF. Written as DNA, the CDR3 is TGTGCCACCAGTGACCCCTCGCAGCTTAATGAGCAGTTCTTC.

This clonotype was seen at least ten times. The rearrangement uses TRBV28 and TRBJ1-2, with D possibly being TRBD1 (6 bases). Germline CDR1 reads MDHEN; CDR2 reads SYDVKM. V lost 5 bases, J lost 8 bases, and 21 bases lay in between. This CDR3 is built from 15 residues. The CDR3 coding sequence is TGTGCCAGCAGTCCTGGGGGGCATACGACTAGAGGCTACACCTTC. It specifies CASSPGGHTTRGYTF.

A word on this clonotype: With a much larger clone just one base away, this may be a read error. This chain uses TRBV4-2 with TRBJ2-1; D not certain. This CDR3 is built from 13 residues. Germline V gene lookup returns CDR1 LGHNA and CDR2 YNFKEQ. V lost 2 bases, J lost 8 bases, and 10 bases lay in between. The CDR3 region has the DNA TGTGCCAGCAGCCAACCACAGTACGATGAGCAGTTCTTC. Amino acid sequence: CASSQPQYDEQFF.

This clonotype came up many times. The genes are TRBV28 and TRBJ1-2, with a possible D match to TRBD1 (5 bases). Germline V CDR1 and CDR2: MDHEN, SYDVKM. The CDR3 is made up of 14 amino acids. V was clipped by 3 bases and J by 3 bases, with 11 bases between them. The CDR3: CASSLPDRYYGYTF. The CDR3 coding sequence is TGTGCCAGCAGTTTGCCAGACAGATACTATGGCTACACCTTC.

This clonotype was recorded at least ten times. The chain links TRBV12-3 or TRBV12-4 to TRBJ1-2; possibly TRBD1 for D (6 bases). V was cut by 0 bases and J by 2 bases, with 10 bases left in between. The CDR3 covers 15 residues. The CDR3 region is CASSLAGGENYGYTF. Written as DNA, the CDR3 is TGTGCCAGCAGTTTAGCAGGGGGGGAGAACTATGGCTACACCTTC.

At least ten counts were recorded for this clonotype. This chain connects TRBV11-1 to TRBJ1-6, with no clear D. Germline V gene lookup returns CDR1 SGHAT and CDR2 FQDESV (reference sequence). The CDR3 is 12 amino acids. V was clipped by 1 base and J by 5 bases, with 0 bases between them. DNA for the CDR3: TGTGCCAGCAGCTTAGATAATTCACCCCTCCACTTT. This translates into CASSLDNSPLHF. Drawing the rest from reference TRBV11-1 and TRBJ1-6, the complete variable domain is EAEVAQSPRYKITEKSQAVAFWCDPISGHATLYWYRQILGQGPELLVQFQDESVVDDSQLPKDRFSAERLKGVDSTLKIQPAELGDSAMYLCASSLDNSPLHFGNGTRLTVT.